These 13 T cell receptor beta chains were sequenced from one sample in a study of T cell responses to AZD1222 COVID-19 vaccine. Using immunoSEQ multiplex PCR, the repertoire was profiled, and TCRdb retains in-frame clones only, with some absent. This sample yields about 180,000 clones, of which roughly nine tenths are seen a single time; 1.5% to 2% belongs to the top ten. The sequencing used peripheral blood, collected on day 0 of AZD1222 vaccination. Source of these receptors: an adult in good health.

V is TRBV5-6 and J is TRBJ1-5; no clear D gene. The CDR3 extends over 13 amino acids. Germline values: CDR1 SGHDT, CDR2 YYEEEE. V lost 1 base to trimming and J lost 4 bases, with 6 bases between them. CDR3 bases: TGTGCCAGCAGCTTGTGGGGTAATCAGCCCCAGCATTTT. This sequence encodes CASSLWGNQPQHF.

The rearrangement joins TRBV7-3 to TRBJ2-3; maybe TRBD2 (7 bases). In germline, CDR1 is SGHTA, CDR2 FQGTGA. Trimming shortened V by 4 bases and J by 6 bases, and 14 bases separated the two germline ends. CDR3 length: 14 residues. The CDR3 loop reads CASSSRGARDTQYF. The CDR3 DNA reads TGTGCCAGCAGCTCCCGGGGGGCCAGGGATACGCAGTATTTT.

J is TRBJ2-1 and V is TRBV15; maybe TRBD1 (5 bases). CDR1 is LNHNV and CDR2 is YYDKDF in the germline V gene (reference sequence). The CDR3 sequence is 13 residues long. V was cut by 5 bases and J by 3 bases, with 8 bases left in between. CDR3 sequence (DNA): TGTGCCACCAGCCTAGGGGTCTACAATGAGCAGTTCTTC. Its translation: CATSLGVYNEQFF.

The V and J genes are TRBV10-3 and TRBJ2-3; 9 bases fit TRBD1. Trimming removed 5 bases from V and 0 bases from J; junction bases left unmatched: 9. Germline CDR1 is ENHRY and CDR2 is SYGVKD. This CDR3 comprises 17 residues. The CDR3 DNA is TGTGCCATCAGTAAGACCATGGGGACAGGGAGCACAGATACGCAGTATTTT. Translated: CAISKTMGTGSTDTQYF.

The chain employs TRBV27 and TRBJ1-2, with D perhaps matching TRBD1 (6 bases). Trimming removed 4 bases from V and 5 bases from J, with 23 bases in between. Germline CDR1 is MNHEY and CDR2 is SMNVEV (reference sequence). The CDR3 has 17 residues. CDR3 bases: TGTGCCAGCAGTTCCCTCGCGGCGGGGGCGGCGGGATATGGCTACACCTTC. Its protein product is CASSSLAAGAAGYGYTF.

V usage is TRBV18 and J usage is TRBJ1-1, with 8 bases fitting TRBD1. J was trimmed by 0 bases and V by 3 bases; bases with no gene match: 3. The CDR3 length is 15 residues. The germline gives CDR1 KGHSH, CDR2 LQKENI. CDR3 sequence: CASSPRQGMNTEAFF. DNA of the CDR3: TGTGCCAGCTCACCCCGACAGGGGATGAACACTGAAGCTTTCTTT.

The chain couples TRBV18 to TRBJ1-1; 9 bases fit TRBD1. With V trimmed by 8 bases and J by 2 bases, 3 bases remained unmatched. Germline CDR1 reads KGHSH; CDR2 reads LQKENI. The CDR3 is 13 amino acids. The CDR3 region has the DNA TGTGCCAGCCTGGGACAGGGTAACACTGAAGCTTTCTTT. Translated: CASLGQGNTEAFF.

The chain uses TRBV4-2 and TRBJ2-5; no clear D gene. The CDR3 totals 12 residues. Germline V gene data show CDR1 as LGHNA and CDR2 as YNFKEQ. The ends were cut back, 0 bases at V and 4 bases at J, with 3 bases in the middle. CDR3 residues: CASSQDRETQYF. The CDR3 DNA sequence: TGTGCCAGCAGCCAAGATAGAGAGACCCAGTACTTC.

V gene TRBV7-3 combines with J gene TRBJ1-1; 9 positions match TRBD1. CDR3 length: 16 amino acids. The ends lost 4 bases at V and 0 bases at J; junction bases unmatched: 6. CDR1 SGHTA and CDR2 FQGTGA come from the germline V gene. The CDR3 protein is CASSYTGGGMNTEAFF. In DNA, the CDR3 is TGTGCCAGCAGCTATACAGGGGGCGGAATGAACACTGAAGCTTTCTTT. The full variable domain, rest sourced from reference TRBV7-3 and TRBJ1-1, is GAGVSQTPSNKVTEKGKYVELRCDPISGHTALYWYRQSLGQGPEFLIYFQGTGAADDSGLPNDRFFAVRPEGSVSTLKIQRTERGDSAVYLCASSYTGGGMNTEAFFGQGTRLTVV.

V usage is TRBV19 and J usage is TRBJ1-5; 7 nucleotides agree with TRBD1. From germline, CDR1 is LNHDA and CDR2 SQIVND (reference sequence). The V segment lost 6 bases and the J segment 0 bases; nucleotides outside the gene matches: 11. CDR3 length: 17 amino acids. The CDR3 is CASSLPTGSNSNQPQHF. CDR3 coding DNA: TGTGCCAGTAGCTTACCGACAGGGAGTAATAGCAATCAGCCCCAGCATTTT.

The table lists this clone with a count of one. The chain links TRBV27 to TRBJ1-1, with a weak D call TRBD1 (6 bases). The CDR3 totals 13 residues. Per the germline V gene, CDR1 is MNHEY and CDR2 is SMNVEV (reference sequence). Trimming took off 5 bases at V and 8 bases at J, with 15 bases between the two ends. CDR3 residues: CASSHPPGTEAFF. CDR3 bases: TGTGCCAGCAGTCACCCCCCGGGGACAGAAGCTTTCTTT.

This chain joins TRBV7-9 and TRBJ2-7, with D uncertain. CDR3 length equals 14 residues. From germline, CDR1 is SEHNR and CDR2 FQNEAQ (reference sequence). V lost 5 bases, J lost 2 bases, and 13 bases lay in between. The CDR3 protein is CASSRRDLTYEQYF. The DNA of the CDR3 is TGTGCCAGCAGCCGCCGCGACCTGACCTACGAGCAGTACTTC. Drawing the rest from reference TRBV7-9 and TRBJ2-7, the complete variable domain is DTGVSQNPRHKITKRGQNVTFRCDPISEHNRLYWYRQTLGQGPEFLTYFQNEAQLEKSRLLSDRFSAERPKGSFSTLEIQRTEQGDSAMYLCASSRRDLTYEQYFGPGTRLTVT.

The chain is built from TRBV24-1 and TRBJ2-3, with 10 positions matching TRBD2. Germline CDR1 and CDR2: KGHDR and SFDVKD. V dropped 4 bases and J dropped 5; count of bases not matched to a gene: 8. This CDR3 is 16 amino acids long. The CDR3 DNA reads as TGTGCCACCAGTGACGCTAGCGGGGGCCTGAGAGATACGCAGTATTTT. The encoded protein is CATSDASGGLRDTQYF.